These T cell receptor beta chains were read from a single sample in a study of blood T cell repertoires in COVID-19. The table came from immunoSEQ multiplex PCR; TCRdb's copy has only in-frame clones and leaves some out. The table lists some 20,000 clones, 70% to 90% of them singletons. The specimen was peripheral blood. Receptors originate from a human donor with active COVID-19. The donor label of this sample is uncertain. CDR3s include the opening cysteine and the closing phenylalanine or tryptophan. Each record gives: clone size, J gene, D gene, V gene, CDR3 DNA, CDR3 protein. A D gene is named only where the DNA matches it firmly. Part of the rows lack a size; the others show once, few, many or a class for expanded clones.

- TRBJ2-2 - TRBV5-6 TGTGCCAGCAGCTTATGGGGGCCCGGGGAGCTGTTTTTT CASSLWGPGELFF
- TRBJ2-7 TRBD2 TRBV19 TGTGCCAGCGGTGGGACTAGCGGGAGGGAGCAGTACTTC CASGGTSGREQYF
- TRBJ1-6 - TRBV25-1 TGTGCCAGCAGTGAATACCGGGGAGGCTCCTATAATTCACCCCTCCACTTT CASSEYRGGSYNSPLHF
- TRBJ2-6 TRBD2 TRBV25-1 TGTGCCAGCAGTGTAGATAGCGGGTCCTCCTCTGGGGCCAACGTCCTGACTTTC CASSVDSGSSSGANVLTF
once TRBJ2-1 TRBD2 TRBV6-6 TGTGCCAGCAGTACCCTCAGGACTAGGCTTGATGAGCAGTTCTTC CASSTLRTRLDEQFF
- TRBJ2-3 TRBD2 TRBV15 TGTGCCACCAGCAGAGACCCACTAGCGGGAGCAACAGATACGCAGTATTTT CATSRDPLAGATDTQYF
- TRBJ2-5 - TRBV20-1 TGCAGTGCTAGTCCTACCCAAGAGACCCAGTACTTC CSASPTQETQYF
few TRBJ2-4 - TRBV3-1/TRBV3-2 TGTGCCAGCAGCCAAGGTAGCGGTTTAGCCAAAAACATTCAGTACTTC CASSQGSGLAKNIQYF
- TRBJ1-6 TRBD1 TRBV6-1 TGTGCCAGCAGTGAAGCACCGGGACAGGGCTTACTCTATAATTCACCCCTCCACTTT CASSEAPGQGLLYNSPLHF
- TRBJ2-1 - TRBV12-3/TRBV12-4 TGTGCCAGCAGTTCCACTAGAAATGAGCAGTTCTTC CASSSTRNEQFF
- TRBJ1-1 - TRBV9 TGTGCCAGCAGTGCCTGGGGGCAAAACACTGAAGCTTTCTTT CASSAWGQNTEAFF
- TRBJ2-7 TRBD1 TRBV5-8 TGTGCCAGCAGCGTTTTGACAGGGGTTACCTGGTACTTC CASSVLTGVTWYF
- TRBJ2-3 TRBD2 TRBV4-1 TGCGCCAGCAGCCAACACCCCCTTGTAGGACTAGCGGGAGCCGGCACAGATACGCAGTATTTT CASSQHPLVGLAGAGTDTQYF
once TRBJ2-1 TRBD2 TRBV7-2 TGTGCCAGCAGCTGGACTAGCTCCAGCTCCTACAATGAGCAGTTCTTC CASSWTSSSSYNEQFF
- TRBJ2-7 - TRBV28 TGTGCCAGCACCCCCAGCGGGTACTCCTACGAGCAGTACTTC CASTPSGYSYEQYF
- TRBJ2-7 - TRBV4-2 TGTGCCAGCAGCCAAGAGCCCCTAGCCCTAACCTACGAGCAGTACTTC CASSQEPLALTYEQYF
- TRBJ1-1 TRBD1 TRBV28 TGTGCCAGCAGTTGGAGGACAGGGGGCACTGAAGCTTTCTTT CASSWRTGGTEAFF
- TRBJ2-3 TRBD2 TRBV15 TGTGCCACCAGCAGAGCTAGCGGGCGCACAGATACGCAGTATTTT CATSRASGRTDTQYF
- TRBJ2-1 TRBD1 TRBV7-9 TGTGCCAGCAGCTCACGCGATGTTGGGACAGGGGCTTACAATGAGCAGTTCTTC CASSSRDVGTGAYNEQFF